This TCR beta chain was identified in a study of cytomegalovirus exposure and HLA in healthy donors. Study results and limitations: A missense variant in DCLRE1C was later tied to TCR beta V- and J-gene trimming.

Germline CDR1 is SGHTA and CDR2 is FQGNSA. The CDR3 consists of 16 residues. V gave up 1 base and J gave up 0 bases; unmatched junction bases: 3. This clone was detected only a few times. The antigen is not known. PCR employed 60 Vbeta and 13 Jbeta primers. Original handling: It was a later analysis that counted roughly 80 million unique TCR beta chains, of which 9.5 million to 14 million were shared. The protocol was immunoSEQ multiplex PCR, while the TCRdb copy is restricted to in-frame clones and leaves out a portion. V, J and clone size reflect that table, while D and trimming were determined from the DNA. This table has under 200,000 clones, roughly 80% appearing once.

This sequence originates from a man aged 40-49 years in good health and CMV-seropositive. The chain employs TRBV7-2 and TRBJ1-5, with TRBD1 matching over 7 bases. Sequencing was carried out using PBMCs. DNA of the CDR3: TGTGCCAGCAGCTTAGAGGGACAGCTTAGCAATCAGCCCCAGCATTTT. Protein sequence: CASSLEGQLSNQPQHF.